These 9 T cell receptor beta chains share one sample of origin, sequenced in a study of shared clonotypes between healthy human individuals. TCRdb's copy holds only in-frame clones and misses some; the assay was immunoSEQ multiplex PCR. The sample yields about 2.4 million clones, around 94% seen once. Material for sequencing was naive CD4+ T cells sorted from blood. Subset here: CD45RA+ positively selected. Receptor source: a man younger than 35 in good health.

This chain uses TRBV28 with TRBJ1-5, with 8 bases matching TRBD1. With 8 bases clipped from V and 2 bases from J, the junction kept 8 bases outside the gene matches. CDR3 length: 15 residues. CDR1 is MDHEN, CDR2 SYDVKM, per germline. DNA for the CDR3: TGTGCCAGCCGTGACAGGGGTAAAGGCAATCAGCCCCAGCATTTT. As protein: CASRDRGKGNQPQHF.

This chain links TRBV4-1 with TRBJ2-3, with 12 positions matching TRBD2. With V trimmed by 0 bases and J by 7 bases, 5 bases remained unmatched. CDR1 and CDR2 (germline): MGHRA, YSYEKL. This CDR3 comprises 16 residues. The CDR3 DNA is TGCGCCAGCAGCCAAGAGCTAGCGGGGGGGCAGTATACGCAGTATTTT. It yields the protein CASSQELAGGQYTQYF.

As regards this clone: The identical CDR3 is also encoded by other nucleotide sequences in the sample. The chain couples TRBV11-2 to TRBJ2-5, with D unresolved. This CDR3 contains 15 residues. V lost 1 base, J lost 0 bases, and 9 bases lay in between. The germline CDR1 and CDR2 sequences are SGHAT and FQNNGV. Here the CDR3 reads CASSLVYGNQETQYF. The DNA of the CDR3 is TGTGCCAGCAGCTTAGTGTACGGAAACCAAGAGACCCAGTACTTC.

This chain uses TRBV13 with TRBJ1-1; D unclear. V lost 0 bases and J 5 bases, leaving 16 bases between the germline ends. Looked up from germline, CDR1 is PRHDT and CDR2 is FYEKMQ (reference sequence). This CDR3 spans 16 amino acids. The CDR3 DNA is TGTGCCAGCAGCTTAGGGTTTGGGTCTATTGTAACTGAAGCTTTCTTT. This codes for CASSLGFGSIVTEAFF. Variable domain in full (rest from reference TRBV13 and TRBJ1-1): AAGVIQSPRHLIKEKRETATLKCYPIPRHDTVYWYQQGPGQDPQFLISFYEKMQSDKGSIPDRFSAQQFSDYHSELNMSSLELGDSALYFCASSLGFGSIVTEAFFGQGTRLTVV.

The chain has TRBV6-1 and TRBJ1-5, with D possibly being TRBD1 (5 bases). This CDR3 has 13 residues. V was trimmed by 10 bases and J by 2 bases, leaving 12 bases between them. CDR1 and CDR2 (germline): MNHNS, SASEGT. CDR3 sequence: CATGRAGNQPQHF. CDR3 nucleotides: TGTGCCACAGGGCGGGCTGGCAATCAGCCCCAGCATTTT.

The chain links TRBV6-1 to TRBJ2-5; D is unresolved. Trimming took off 4 bases at V and 1 base at J, with 10 bases between the two ends. CDR1 MNHNS and CDR2 SASEGT come from the germline V gene. CDR3 length: 14 amino acids. The CDR3 DNA reads TGTGCCAGCAGTGGGGCTTCGGCCCAAGAGACCCAGTACTTC. Its protein product is CASSGASAQETQYF.

In the case of this clone: Distinct nucleotide sequences in the sample also encode this CDR3. CDR3 in DNA: TGTGCCAGCAGTTACCCAGGGGGCAACACTGAAGCTTTCTTT. Its translation is CASSYPGGNTEAFF. The V gene is TRBV6-5, the J gene TRBJ1-1, with 8 bases fitting TRBD1. The CDR3 has 14 amino acids. With 2 bases clipped from V and 2 bases from J, the junction kept 1 base outside the gene matches. Germline assignment: CDR1 MNHEY and CDR2 SVGAGI.

The chain has TRBV6-6 and TRBJ2-7; TRBD1 might be the D (6 bases). Germline CDR1 reads MNHNY; CDR2 reads SVGAGI (reference sequence). V dropped 0 bases and J dropped 2 bases, with 14 bases sitting between them. The CDR3 is 16 amino acids. This CDR3 is CASSYSDRGAPYEQYF. In DNA, the CDR3 is TGTGCCAGCAGTTACTCGGACAGAGGGGCCCCCTACGAGCAGTACTTC.

In this sample, this clone turned up a few times. The chain employs TRBV6-6 and TRBJ1-6, with 9 nucleotides matching TRBD1. Per germline, CDR1 MNHNY and CDR2 SVGAGI (reference sequence). J lost 7 bases, V lost 5 bases, and 9 bases had no gene match. This CDR3 spans 16 amino acids. CDR3 sequence: CASSTGAGTGNSPLHF. The CDR3 coding sequence is TGTGCCAGCAGTACCGGAGCCGGGACAGGGAATTCACCCCTCCACTTT.